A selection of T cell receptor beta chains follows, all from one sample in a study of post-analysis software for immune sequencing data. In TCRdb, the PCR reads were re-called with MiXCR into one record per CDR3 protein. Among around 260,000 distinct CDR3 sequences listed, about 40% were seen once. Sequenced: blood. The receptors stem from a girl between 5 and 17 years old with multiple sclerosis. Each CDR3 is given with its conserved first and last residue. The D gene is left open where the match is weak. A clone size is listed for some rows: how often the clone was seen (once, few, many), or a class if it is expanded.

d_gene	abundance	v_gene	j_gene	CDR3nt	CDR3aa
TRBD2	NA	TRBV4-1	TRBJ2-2	TGCGCCAGCAGCCAAAGGACTAGCGGGAGGAGGGGCACCGGGGAGCTGTTTTTT	CASSQRTSGRRGTGELFF
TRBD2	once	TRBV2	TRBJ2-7	TGTGCCGGCAGCTTCGGGACTAGCGGGACCTACGAGCAGTACTTC	CAGSFGTSGTYEQYF
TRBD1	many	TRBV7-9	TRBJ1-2	TGTGCCAGCAGCCCACAGGGGGCAGATGGCTACACCTTC	CASSPQGADGYTF
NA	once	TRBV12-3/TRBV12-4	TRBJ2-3	TGTGCCAGCAGTTTAGTGCAAACGAGCACAGATACGGAGTATTTT	CASSLVQTSTDTEYF
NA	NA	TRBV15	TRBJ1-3	TGTACCACCAGCAGAGATGGGGCGAGGGGAAACACCATATATTTT	CTTSRDGARGNTIYF
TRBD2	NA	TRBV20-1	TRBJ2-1	TGCAGTGCCCCCTCTGAGCGGGAGGCCTACAATGAGCAGTTCTTC	CSAPSEREAYNEQFF
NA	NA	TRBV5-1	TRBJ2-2	TGCGCCAGCAGCTTGGAGGGGATAAACACCGGGGAGCTGTTTTTT	CASSLEGINTGELFF
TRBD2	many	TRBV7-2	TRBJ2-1	TGTGCCAGCAGCAGGCAGCGGGAGAATGAGCAGTTCTTC	CASSRQRENEQFF
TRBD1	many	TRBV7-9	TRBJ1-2	TGTGCCAGCAGCGTATGGGACAGCCTGGGGGGCTACACCTTC	CASSVWDSLGGYTF
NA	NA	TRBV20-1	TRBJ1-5	TGCAGTGCTAGTCGTTCGTCGGCCCAGGGCGGTCAGCCCCAGCATTTT	CSASRSSAQGGQPQHF
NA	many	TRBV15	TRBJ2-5	TGTGCCACCAGCAGAGATTTGGAGACCCAGTACTTC	CATSRDLETQYF
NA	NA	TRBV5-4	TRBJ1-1	TGTGCCAGCAGCTTGGAAGTGGGGCGCGGGACCACTGAAGCTTTCTTT	CASSLEVGRGTTEAFF
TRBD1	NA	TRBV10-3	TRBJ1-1	TGTGCCATCAGTGAGTCGGGACTACAGGGGGAAGCTTTCTTT	CAISESGLQGEAFF
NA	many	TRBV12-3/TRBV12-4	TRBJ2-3	TGTGCCAGCACCCCCCGATCAGGGGTAGATACGCAGTATTTT	CASTPRSGVDTQYF
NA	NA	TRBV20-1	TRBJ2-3	TGCAGTGCTAGAGACCCAAATAGCGCGCGCACAGATACGCAGTATTTT	CSARDPNSARTDTQYF
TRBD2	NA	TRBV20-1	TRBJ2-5	TGCAGTGCGGGGGGGAGGACTAGCGGGATGAAGGCCCAGTACTTC	CSAGGRTSGMKAQYF
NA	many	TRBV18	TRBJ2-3	TGTGCCAGCTCACCGACGGGGGCGGGGACAGATACGCAGTATTTT	CASSPTGAGTDTQYF
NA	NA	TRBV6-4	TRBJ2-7	TGTGCCAGCCCGACGGGAGCGGCGCCATGCGAGCAGTACTTC	CASPTGAAPCEQYF
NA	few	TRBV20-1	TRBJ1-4	TGCAGTGCTAGAGTTACAAATGAAAAACTGTTTTTT	CSARVTNEKLFF
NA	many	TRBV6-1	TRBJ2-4	TGTGCCAGCAGTCTAGACATTCAGTACTTC	CASSLDIQYF
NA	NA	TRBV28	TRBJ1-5	TGTGCCAGCAGCCGATCCTGTAGACTTAGCAATCAGCCCCAGCATTTT	CASSRSCRLSNQPQHF
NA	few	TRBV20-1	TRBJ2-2	TGCAGTGCTAGCGGTCGGGGGGCCTCGAACACCGGGGAGCTGTTTTTT	CSASGRGASNTGELFF
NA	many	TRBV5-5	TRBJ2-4	TGTGCCAGCAGCCGGAACGACAACGTAGCCAAAAACATTCAGTACTTC	CASSRNDNVAKNIQYF
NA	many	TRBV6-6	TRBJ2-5	TGTGCCAGCAGTTACTCGGGGTCGGTTACGGAGACCCAGTACTTC	CASSYSGSVTETQYF
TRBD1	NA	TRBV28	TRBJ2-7	TGTGCCAGCAGTTCCGCCTTGACAGGGGGGTCCTACGAGCAGTACTTC	CASSSALTGGSYEQYF
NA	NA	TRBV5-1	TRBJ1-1	TGCGCCAGCAGCTTGCTTCAGTTTAACACTGAAGCTTTCTTT	CASSLLQFNTEAFF
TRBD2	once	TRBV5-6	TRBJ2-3	TGTGCCAGCAGCTTGGGGACTAGCGAGTACACAGATACGCAGTATTTT	CASSLGTSEYTDTQYF
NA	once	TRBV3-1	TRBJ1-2	TGTGCCAGCACCCGAGGGGAGGGGGTCTATGGCTGCATCTTC	CASTRGEGVYGCIF
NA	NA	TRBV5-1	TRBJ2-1	TGCGCCAGCAGCTTGCTAGGAAGTGCGTCCTACAATGAGCAGTTCTTC	CASSLLGSASYNEQFF
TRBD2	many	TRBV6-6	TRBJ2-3	TGTGCCAGCAGTCCTACTAGCGAAAGCACAGATACGCAGTATTTT	CASSPTSESTDTQYF
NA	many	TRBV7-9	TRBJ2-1	TGTGCCAGCAGCTTGCGGGGTTCCAGCTCCTACAATGAGCAGTTCTTC	CASSLRGSSSYNEQFF
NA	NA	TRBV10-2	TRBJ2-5	TGCGCCAGCAGTGACAGCAGGGGAGATCCCGGGACCCAGTACTTC	CASSDSRGDPGTQYF
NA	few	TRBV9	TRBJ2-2	TGTGCCAGCAGCGGCGAAGGGGAGCTGTTTTTT	CASSGEGELFF
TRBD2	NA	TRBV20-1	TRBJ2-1	TGCAGCCCCGGACCAGCGGGAAACAATGAGCAGTTCTTC	CSPGPAGNNEQFF
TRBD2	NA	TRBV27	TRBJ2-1	TGTGCCAGCAGTCCCCGAACTAGCGATAATGAGCAGTTCTTC	CASSPRTSDNEQFF